The rows below give T cell receptor beta chains drawn from one sample of a study of T cell responses to AZD1222 COVID-19 vaccine. Some clones are missing from TCRdb's copy, which holds only in-frame ones; the method was immunoSEQ multiplex PCR. This table holds about 110,000 clones, roughly 88% found once. The sample here was peripheral blood, taken on day 0 of MenACWY control vaccination. These receptors came from an adult in good health. Both conserved end residues are part of each CDR3. A D gene is named only where the DNA matches it firmly. A clone size is listed for some rows: how often the clone was seen (once, few, many), or a class if it is expanded.

abundance	d_gene	v_gene	j_gene	CDR3nt	CDR3aa
.	.	TRBV9	TRBJ1-1	TGTGCCAGCAGCGTAGTTGAGAGAGCCCAAGCTTTCTTT	CASSVVERAQAFF
.	TRBD1	TRBV9	TRBJ1-1	TGTGCCAGCAGCTGGACAGGGAGTACGGAGGCTTTCTTT	CASSWTGSTEAFF
many	TRBD1	TRBV4-1	TRBJ2-7	TGCGCCAGCAGCCAGAGGACAGGGGGCAGTGAGCAGTACTTC	CASSQRTGGSEQYF
.	.	TRBV4-2	TRBJ2-6	TGTGCCAGCAGCCAAAAACAGGATTCGAGCGCTGGGGCCAACGTCCTGACTTTC	CASSQKQDSSAGANVLTF
.	TRBD2	TRBV9	TRBJ2-7	TGTGCCAGCAGCGCCCAAGCGGGATTATACGAGCAGTACTTC	CASSAQAGLYEQYF
.	TRBD1	TRBV3-1/TRBV3-2	TRBJ1-3	TGTGCCAGCAGCCAAACCCTTGGACAGGGGTCTGGAAACACCATATATTTT	CASSQTLGQGSGNTIYF
.	.	TRBV12-3/TRBV12-4	TRBJ1-4	TGTGCCAGCAGTTTCCGGGGAGGAGAAAAACTGTTTTTT	CASSFRGGEKLFF
.	.	TRBV12-5	TRBJ1-4	TGTGCTAGTGGGCCCGGCGCGGGTGTAACTAATGAAAAACTGTTTTTT	CASGPGAGVTNEKLFF
.	.	TRBV9	TRBJ2-1	TGTGCCAGCAGCCCACGAGGGAGGTACAATGAGCAGTTCTTC	CASSPRGRYNEQFF
.	.	TRBV29-1	TRBJ2-7	TGCAGCGTTGCCTACGAGCAGTACTTC	CSVAYEQYF
.	.	TRBV11-2	TRBJ2-7	TGTGCCAGCAGCCCCCGGGTGCCCTCTTACGAGCAGTACTTC	CASSPRVPSYEQYF
.	.	TRBV7-9	TRBJ1-2	TGTGCCAGCAGCTTGGAGGACTCTGGCTACACCTTC	CASSLEDSGYTF
.	.	TRBV21-1	TRBJ1-4	TGTGCCCAGCCCGACAGGGGTGGAGAAAAACTGTTTTTT	CAQPDRGGEKLFF
.	.	TRBV27	TRBJ2-2	TGTGCCAGCAGTCCGCTCGGGCGGAACACCGGGGAGCTGTTTTTT	CASSPLGRNTGELFF
.	.	TRBV7-2	TRBJ1-1	TGTGCCAGCAGCTTGGGCCGGACGAACACTGAAGCTTTCTTT	CASSLGRTNTEAFF
few	.	TRBV5-1	TRBJ1-1	TGCGCCAGCAGCCCCCTGACAGGCGATACTGAAGCTTTCTTT	CASSPLTGDTEAFF
once	.	TRBV27	TRBJ1-4	TGTGCCAGCAGGGGGGGTCGCGCGTCGGCGGAACTGTTTTTT	CASRGGRASAELFF
once	.	TRBV6-5	TRBJ1-5	TGTGCCAGTCGAGAACGCATCGGGGGGCCCCAGCATTTT	CASRERIGGPQHF
.	.	TRBV15	TRBJ1-1	TGTGCCACCAGCAGAGATTTGGGGCGCCGTGAAGCTTTCTTT	CATSRDLGRREAFF
.	.	TRBV12-3/TRBV12-4	TRBJ1-1	TGTGCCAGCAGTTTGGCAGCGTCGACTGAAGCTTTCTTT	CASSLAASTEAFF
once	.	TRBV2	TRBJ2-5	TGTGCCAGCAGTGAAGCGGGGGAGACCCAGTACTTC	CASSEAGETQYF
.	.	TRBV6-5	TRBJ1-1	TGTGCCAGCAGTTATTACACCGGCACTGAAGCTTTCTTT	CASSYYTGTEAFF
once	.	TRBV4-3	TRBJ1-2	TGCGCCAGCAGCCAAGATCGGCAGGGGAAGTATGGCTACACCTTC	CASSQDRQGKYGYTF
once	.	TRBV10-3	TRBJ2-5	TGTGCCATCAGCAAGACCCAAGAGACCCAGTACTTC	CAISKTQETQYF
.	.	TRBV9	TRBJ2-1	TGTGCCAGCAGCGGGGGGGACCCGATCAATGAGCAGTTCTTC	CASSGGDPINEQFF
.	TRBD2	TRBV28	TRBJ2-7	TGTGCCAGCACGGTCGGCGGGAGGGAGTACGAGCAGTACTTC	CASTVGGREYEQYF
.	.	TRBV9	TRBJ2-1	TGTGCCAGCAGCGTAGCCGGGACCTACAATGAGCAGTTCTTC	CASSVAGTYNEQFF
.	.	TRBV9	TRBJ2-2	TGTGCCAGCAGCGGGGTGTTTAACACCGGGGAGCTGTTTTTT	CASSGVFNTGELFF
.	TRBD1	TRBV6-2/TRBV6-3	TRBJ1-5	TGTGCCAGCAGTTCCCCAGACAGGGGGCGTCAGCCCCAGCATTTT	CASSSPDRGRQPQHF
.	TRBD2	TRBV4-2	TRBJ2-1	TGTGCCAGCAGCCAAGAGATGGGAGGGCCAAGGAATGAGCAGTTCTTC	CASSQEMGGPRNEQFF
once	TRBD1	TRBV6-5	TRBJ1-6	TGTGCCAGCAGCCGGGACAGGGGTAATTCACCCCTCCACTTT	CASSRDRGNSPLHF
once	TRBD2	TRBV6-2/TRBV6-3	TRBJ2-4	TGTGCCAGCAGTTACGGGAGGGCAAAAAACATTCAGTACTTC	CASSYGRAKNIQYF
.	TRBD1	TRBV19	TRBJ1-5	TGTGCCAGTAGTACCGACAGGGGACAGAATCAGCCCCAGCATTTT	CASSTDRGQNQPQHF
once	TRBD1	TRBV7-6	TRBJ2-7	TGTGCCAGCAGCTTGGAAGGGGACAGCTACTACGAGCAGTACTTC	CASSLEGDSYYEQYF
.	.	TRBV24-1	TRBJ2-3	TGTGCCACCAGTGATCGGCTTAGCACAGATACGCAGTATTTT	CATSDRLSTDTQYF
.	.	TRBV28	TRBJ2-1	TGTGCCAGCATTCATTCGGGTCGTCCCAATGAGCAGTTCTTC	CASIHSGRPNEQFF
few	.	TRBV19	TRBJ1-1	TGTGCCAGTAAGGAAGGGGGGCCAGCCAACACTGAAGCTTTCTTT	CASKEGGPANTEAFF
.	TRBD2	TRBV27	TRBJ2-7	TGTGCCACCGCCCTCGCGGGACTAGCGGGCAACGAGCAGTACTTC	CATALAGLAGNEQYF
.	.	TRBV3-1/TRBV3-2	TRBJ2-1	TGTGCCAGCAGAGGGGAGAGTTTTGGGTACAATGAGCAGTTCTTC	CASRGESFGYNEQFF
few	.	TRBV4-1	TRBJ2-7	TGCGCCAGCAGCCGAATGGCCCCCCCGGAGGGTGAGCAGTACTTC	CASSRMAPPEGEQYF
few	TRBD1	TRBV6-5	TRBJ1-2	TGTGCCAGCAGTTACACAGGGGGCGACTATGGCTACACCTTC	CASSYTGGDYGYTF
few	.	TRBV5-6	TRBJ2-7	TGTGCCAGCAGCCCCGGACTGATTAGCTCCTACGAGCAGTACTTC	CASSPGLISSYEQYF
.	.	TRBV4-1	TRBJ2-2	TGCGCCAGCAGCCAACGAAAAATGGACCTCGCGGGCGGGGAGCTGTTTTTT	CASSQRKMDLAGGELFF
.	TRBD1	TRBV6-2/TRBV6-3	TRBJ2-4	TGTGCCAGCAGTTCCTTCAGGGGGATGAGGTACTTC	CASSSFRGMRYF
.	TRBD1	TRBV5-1	TRBJ2-2	TGCGCCAGCAGCCCCACAGGGGGCGTGGACGGGGAGCTGTTTTTT	CASSPTGGVDGELFF
.	TRBD2	TRBV6-6	TRBJ2-7	TGTGCCAGCATCAGAGGACTAGGTGGCTACGAGCAGTACTTC	CASIRGLGGYEQYF
.	.	TRBV19	TRBJ1-2	TGTGCCAGTAGTATAGCTACGAACTATGGCTACACCTTC	CASSIATNYGYTF
.	.	TRBV3-1/TRBV3-2	TRBJ1-4	TGTGCCAGCAGCCAGGCAGTGGGTGAAAAACTGTTTTTT	CASSQAVGEKLFF
.	.	TRBV24-1	TRBJ1-5	TGTGCCACCTCCGGGGCCGATCAGCCCCAGCATTTT	CATSGADQPQHF
.	.	TRBV4-3	TRBJ2-1	TGCGCCAGCAGCCAAGATCGAGAGCGGGACAATGAGCAGTTCTTC	CASSQDRERDNEQFF
.	.	TRBV28	TRBJ1-2	TGTGCCAGCAGTTGGTCGGGGGCGCGGTATGGCTACACCTTC	CASSWSGARYGYTF
.	.	TRBV4-1	TRBJ2-3	TGCGCCAGCAGCCAAGATCCTTCCCCGATAAATAGCGGTTCCACAGATACGCAGTATTTT	CASSQDPSPINSGSTDTQYF
few	.	TRBV11-2	TRBJ2-7	TGTGCCAGCAGCCCTGGGTACAGCTTCTACGAGCAGTACTTC	CASSPGYSFYEQYF
once	.	TRBV5-4	TRBJ1-1	TGTGCCAGCAGCTTCGACAGAAACACTGAAGCTTTCTTT	CASSFDRNTEAFF
.	.	TRBV11-2	TRBJ1-2	TGTGCCAGCAGCTTATCTTTACCTAGCCAGGGAAACTATGGCTACACCTTC	CASSLSLPSQGNYGYTF
.	.	TRBV5-4	TRBJ2-2	TGTGCCAGCAGCTTCCGGGTCGGGGAGCTGTTTTTT	CASSFRVGELFF
.	.	TRBV6-2/TRBV6-3	TRBJ2-1	TGTGCCAGCAGTTACTCGATAGGTGGCAGGGAGGTCTTC	CASSYSIGGREVF
.	TRBD2	TRBV28	TRBJ2-2	TGTGCCAGCAGTCTGGGACTGGGGGAGGGAGACACCGGGGAGCTGTTTTTT	CASSLGLGEGDTGELFF
.	TRBD2	TRBV7-9	TRBJ2-7	TGTGCCAGCAGCTTATTGGTCGGGATAGCGGGCACCTACGAGCAGTACTTC	CASSLLVGIAGTYEQYF
.	TRBD2	TRBV29-1	TRBJ2-2	TGCAGCGCCGGGACTAGCTTGAACACCGGGGAGCTGTTTTTT	CSAGTSLNTGELFF